This T cell receptor beta chain originates from a study of pediatric ulcerative colitis. Germline trimming cut 9 bases from V and 7 bases from J; bases unmatched to any gene: 10. Germline CDR1 is SGHDN and CDR2 is FVKESK. This CDR3 region has 15 residues. Points on this clone: As yet, its antigen is unknown.

Study-level results: Acute severe colitis showed lower rectal diversity from clonal expansions.

Each sample received Survey-level depth of up to 500,000 reads. Some clones are missing from TCRdb's copy, which holds only in-frame ones; the method was immunoSEQ multiplex PCR. The table has 10,000 to 13,000 clones, roughly 82% seen once. The rectum was sampled with one to two pinch biopsies at colonoscopy. Sequencing was carried out using gut tissue. The chain couples TRBV14 to TRBJ2-1; 12 bases map to TRBD1. The source is a girl between 5 and 17 years old who was a control in a study of pediatric ulcerative colitis. The CDR3 region is CASVRGQGARNEQFF. The CDR3 DNA is TGTGCCAGTGTACGGGGACAGGGGGCGCGGAATGAGCAGTTCTTC.